These T cell receptor beta chains were read from a single sample in a study of blood T cell repertoires in COVID-19. The repertoire was sequenced with immunoSEQ multiplex PCR; TCRdb's copy has only in-frame clones and lacks some. The sample lists more than 300,000 clones; roughly 89% were seen once. The sample taken for sequencing was peripheral blood. These receptors were taken from a woman aged 40 to 49 with COVID-19, enrolled during active disease. Both conserved end residues are part of each CDR3. A D gene is named only where the DNA matches it firmly. The size entry is marked missing in some rows and otherwise reads once, few, many or a size class.

V gene: TRBV10-3; clone size: .; D gene: .; J gene: TRBJ1-1; CDR3 protein: CATLDRFLEYTEAFF; CDR3 DNA: TGTGCCACCCTCGACAGGTTCCTTGAGTACACTGAAGCTTTCTTT
V gene: TRBV9; clone size: once; D gene: .; J gene: TRBJ2-7; CDR3 protein: CASSRTGIQYEQYF; CDR3 DNA: TGTGCCAGCAGCCGAACAGGGATCCAATACGAGCAGTACTTC
V gene: TRBV27; clone size: .; D gene: .; J gene: TRBJ1-5; CDR3 protein: CASSNGGGLQPQHF; CDR3 DNA: TGTGCCAGCAGTAATGGGGGGGGCCTTCAGCCCCAGCATTTT
V gene: TRBV29-1; clone size: .; D gene: TRBD2; J gene: TRBJ2-5; CDR3 protein: CSVVPAGPGETQYF; CDR3 DNA: TGCAGCGTTGTCCCAGCGGGGCCAGGGGAGACCCAGTACTTC
V gene: TRBV28; clone size: .; D gene: TRBD2; J gene: TRBJ2-1; CDR3 protein: CASSFRGTSSLNEQFF; CDR3 DNA: TGTGCCAGCAGTTTCAGAGGGACTAGTTCGTTGAATGAGCAGTTCTTC
V gene: TRBV7-2; clone size: .; D gene: .; J gene: TRBJ2-3; CDR3 protein: CASSLVGGGARDTQYF; CDR3 DNA: TGTGCCAGCAGCTTAGTTGGCGGCGGGGCCCGGGATACGCAGTATTTT
V gene: TRBV4-1; clone size: .; D gene: TRBD1; J gene: TRBJ2-5; CDR3 protein: CASSQWGTGGYQETQYF; CDR3 DNA: TGCGCCAGCAGCCAATGGGGGACAGGGGGGTACCAAGAGACCCAGTACTTC
V gene: TRBV19; clone size: few; D gene: TRBD1; J gene: TRBJ2-7; CDR3 protein: CASQGTAQWGEQYF; CDR3 DNA: TGTGCCAGTCAAGGGACAGCCCAATGGGGAGAGCAGTACTTC
V gene: TRBV19; clone size: .; D gene: .; J gene: TRBJ2-3; CDR3 protein: CASSLGTTGDTQYF; CDR3 DNA: TGTGCCAGTAGTCTCGGGACAACCGGAGATACGCAGTATTTT
V gene: TRBV19; clone size: .; D gene: .; J gene: TRBJ1-3; CDR3 protein: CASSMSGNTIYF; CDR3 DNA: TGTGCCAGTAGTATGTCGGGAAACACCATATATTTT
V gene: TRBV30; clone size: .; D gene: TRBD1; J gene: TRBJ1-6; CDR3 protein: CAWRGQGASPLHF; CDR3 DNA: TGTGCCTGGAGAGGACAGGGAGCTTCACCCCTCCACTTT
V gene: TRBV27; clone size: .; D gene: .; J gene: TRBJ2-2; CDR3 protein: CASSYPPGTGELFF; CDR3 DNA: TGTGCCAGCAGTTATCCCCCGGGCACCGGGGAGCTGTTTTTT
V gene: TRBV7-2; clone size: few; D gene: .; J gene: TRBJ2-1; CDR3 protein: CASSLVMYSEQFF; CDR3 DNA: TGTGCCAGCAGCTTAGTTATGTATAGTGAGCAGTTCTTC
V gene: TRBV12-5; clone size: .; D gene: .; J gene: TRBJ2-5; CDR3 protein: CASGLEAWGVLETQYF; CDR3 DNA: TGTGCTAGTGGTTTGGAGGCGTGGGGGGTATTAGAGACCCAGTACTTC
V gene: TRBV5-5; clone size: few; D gene: .; J gene: TRBJ1-6; CDR3 protein: CASTPEVFNSPLHF; CDR3 DNA: TGTGCCAGCACCCCCGAGGTCTTTAATTCACCCCTCCACTTT
V gene: TRBV11-2; clone size: .; D gene: TRBD1; J gene: TRBJ2-2; CDR3 protein: CASSSGQGGPTGELFF; CDR3 DNA: TGTGCCAGCAGCTCCGGACAGGGGGGACCCACCGGGGAGCTGTTTTTT
V gene: TRBV15; clone size: .; D gene: .; J gene: TRBJ1-4; CDR3 protein: CATSRGRTATNEKLFF; CDR3 DNA: TGTGCCACCAGCAGAGGGAGGACTGCAACTAATGAAAAACTGTTTTTT
V gene: TRBV5-1; clone size: .; D gene: TRBD1; J gene: TRBJ2-3; CDR3 protein: CASSKTGEGDTQYF; CDR3 DNA: TGCGCCAGCAGTAAAACAGGGGAAGGAGATACGCAGTATTTT
V gene: TRBV4-3; clone size: .; D gene: .; J gene: TRBJ2-3; CDR3 protein: CASSQELANTQYF; CDR3 DNA: TGCGCCAGCAGCCAAGAATTGGCAAATACGCAGTATTTT
V gene: TRBV27; clone size: .; D gene: TRBD1; J gene: TRBJ2-3; CDR3 protein: CASSYSLRQGASNAADTQYF; CDR3 DNA: TGTGCCAGCAGCTACTCCCTACGGCAGGGGGCATCAAACGCGGCAGATACGCAGTATTTT
V gene: TRBV6-6; clone size: .; D gene: .; J gene: TRBJ1-1; CDR3 protein: CASSEDTEAFF; CDR3 DNA: TGTGCCAGCAGTGAGGACACTGAAGCTTTCTTT
V gene: TRBV9; clone size: .; D gene: TRBD1; J gene: TRBJ2-2; CDR3 protein: CASSVGTGISTGELFF; CDR3 DNA: TGTGCCAGCAGCGTAGGGACAGGGATTAGCACCGGGGAGCTGTTTTTT
V gene: TRBV14; clone size: .; D gene: TRBD1; J gene: TRBJ1-1; CDR3 protein: CASSLRTGGLNTEAFF; CDR3 DNA: TGTGCCAGCAGCCTACGGACAGGGGGGTTGAACACTGAAGCTTTCTTT
V gene: TRBV27; clone size: .; D gene: TRBD2; J gene: TRBJ2-2; CDR3 protein: CASSGYGRAGGELFF; CDR3 DNA: TGTGCCAGCAGCGGGTACGGGAGGGCCGGCGGGGAGCTGTTTTTT
V gene: TRBV4-3; clone size: .; D gene: TRBD1; J gene: TRBJ2-2; CDR3 protein: CASSLRDSSHGELFF; CDR3 DNA: TGCGCCAGCAGCCTCCGGGACAGTTCTCACGGGGAGCTGTTTTTT
V gene: TRBV30; clone size: .; D gene: TRBD1; J gene: TRBJ1-1; CDR3 protein: CAWSLGQGPPVGEAFF; CDR3 DNA: TGTGCCTGGAGTCTCGGACAGGGCCCTCCGGTAGGTGAAGCTTTCTTT
V gene: TRBV11-2; clone size: .; D gene: TRBD2; J gene: TRBJ2-1; CDR3 protein: CASRQTSGRVGLKFF; CDR3 DNA: TGTGCCAGCAGACAAACTAGCGGGAGGGTTGGGCTGAAGTTCTTC
V gene: TRBV6-5; clone size: .; D gene: TRBD1; J gene: TRBJ1-4; CDR3 protein: CASSYWGTGNEKLFF; CDR3 DNA: TGTGCCAGCAGTTACTGGGGGACAGGGAATGAAAAACTGTTTTTT
V gene: TRBV5-4; clone size: .; D gene: TRBD2; J gene: TRBJ2-1; CDR3 protein: CASSSPSGEGNEQFF; CDR3 DNA: TGTGCCAGCAGCTCCCCTAGCGGGGAGGGCAATGAGCAGTTCTTC
V gene: TRBV6-1; clone size: .; D gene: TRBD1; J gene: TRBJ2-1; CDR3 protein: CASSEGDRDRNEQFF; CDR3 DNA: TGTGCCAGCAGTGAAGGGGACAGGGATAGGAATGAGCAGTTCTTC
V gene: TRBV15; clone size: .; D gene: TRBD1; J gene: TRBJ1-5; CDR3 protein: CATSNGQGAVSNQPQHF; CDR3 DNA: TGTGCCACCAGCAACGGACAGGGGGCGGTGAGCAATCAGCCCCAGCATTTT
V gene: TRBV29-1; clone size: .; D gene: .; J gene: TRBJ2-7; CDR3 protein: CSVAALRQREQYF; CDR3 DNA: TGCAGCGTTGCGGCCCTACGTCAGCGCGAGCAGTACTTC
V gene: TRBV4-3; clone size: .; D gene: TRBD1; J gene: TRBJ1-2; CDR3 protein: CASSQPWTGETGGYTF; CDR3 DNA: TGCGCCAGCAGCCAACCCTGGACAGGGGAGACGGGGGGCTACACCTTC
V gene: TRBV7-9; clone size: .; D gene: .; J gene: TRBJ2-2; CDR3 protein: CASSGQAALSTGELFF; CDR3 DNA: TGTGCCAGCAGCGGCCAGGCAGCACTCAGTACCGGGGAGCTGTTTTTT
V gene: TRBV3-1/TRBV3-2; clone size: .; D gene: TRBD2; J gene: TRBJ2-5; CDR3 protein: CASSPLAWLAGGRAWETQYF; CDR3 DNA: TGTGCCAGCAGCCCCCTTGCTTGGCTAGCGGGGGGCCGTGCGTGGGAGACCCAGTACTTC
V gene: TRBV7-2; clone size: .; D gene: TRBD1; J gene: TRBJ2-2; CDR3 protein: CASSLVGTGNTGELFF; CDR3 DNA: TGTGCCAGCAGCTTAGTCGGGACAGGGAACACCGGGGAGCTGTTTTTT
V gene: TRBV5-1; clone size: .; D gene: .; J gene: TRBJ1-1; CDR3 protein: CASKTGNTEAFF; CDR3 DNA: TGCGCCAGTAAGACAGGGAACACTGAAGCTTTCTTT
V gene: TRBV6-5; clone size: .; D gene: .; J gene: TRBJ1-6; CDR3 protein: CASSGGELLSPLHF; CDR3 DNA: TGTGCCAGCTCGGGTGGAGAGCTGTTATCACCCCTCCACTTT
V gene: TRBV5-1; clone size: .; D gene: TRBD1; J gene: TRBJ2-7; CDR3 protein: CASSFRRDSLSTYEQYF; CDR3 DNA: TGCGCCAGCAGCTTCCGCCGGGACAGTCTCTCCACGTACGAGCAGTACTTC
V gene: TRBV2; clone size: .; D gene: .; J gene: TRBJ1-1; CDR3 protein: CASSLQGGGTEAFF; CDR3 DNA: TGTGCCAGCAGTCTTCAGGGTGGGGGGACTGAAGCTTTCTTT
V gene: TRBV7-9; clone size: .; D gene: TRBD2; J gene: TRBJ2-7; CDR3 protein: CASSLVGGSSYEQYF; CDR3 DNA: TGTGCCAGCAGCTTAGTAGGCGGGAGCTCCTACGAGCAGTACTTC
V gene: TRBV25-1; clone size: .; D gene: .; J gene: TRBJ2-6; CDR3 protein: CASGPDRSSSGANVLTF; CDR3 DNA: TGTGCCAGCGGACCTGACAGGTCTTCCTCTGGGGCCAACGTCCTGACTTTC
V gene: TRBV4-1; clone size: .; D gene: .; J gene: TRBJ2-2; CDR3 protein: CASSPRGWGVRGELFF; CDR3 DNA: TGCGCCAGCAGCCCCCGGGGTTGGGGGGTTCGCGGGGAGCTGTTTTTT
V gene: TRBV29-1; clone size: few; D gene: .; J gene: TRBJ2-7; CDR3 protein: CSVEGGRFSPYEQYF; CDR3 DNA: TGCAGCGTTGAAGGGGGGAGGTTTTCGCCCTACGAGCAGTACTTC
V gene: TRBV7-9; clone size: .; D gene: TRBD1; J gene: TRBJ1-2; CDR3 protein: CASSKLDRALGGYTF; CDR3 DNA: TGTGCCAGCAGCAAGCTGGACAGGGCGCTGGGTGGCTACACCTTC
V gene: TRBV12-3/TRBV12-4; clone size: .; D gene: TRBD1; J gene: TRBJ1-1; CDR3 protein: CASSLDRGTEAFF; CDR3 DNA: TGTGCCAGCAGTTTAGACAGGGGAACCGAAGCTTTCTTT